This entry features one T cell receptor beta chain sequence. Its antigen is currently unknown. Germline CDR1 is MNHNY and CDR2 is SVGAGI (reference sequence). The V gene lost 0 bases and the J gene lost 11 bases, with 10 bases spanning the gap. The CDR3 contains 12 residues. Unrecorded immune exposures were likely, despite nominal health at sampling. Primers included in the PCR were 60 Vbeta and 13 Jbeta primers. The protocol was immunoSEQ multiplex PCR, while the TCRdb copy is restricted to in-frame clones and leaves out a portion. The table has over 95,000 clones, 67% seen once. This entry belongs to a study of cytomegalovirus exposure and HLA in healthy donors. Study-level findings and limits: Association of a missense DCLRE1C variant with TCR beta V- and J-gene trimming was reported in a later analysis.

This sequence joins TRBV6-6 and TRBJ1-1, with a tentative D call TRBD1 (5 bases). The source is a man between 18 and 29 years old in good health and CMV-seropositive. Sequenced sample: PBMCs. This CDR3 reads CASSYSQGTAFF. The CDR3 DNA sequence: TGTGCCAGCAGTTACTCTCAGGGAACGGCTTTCTTT.